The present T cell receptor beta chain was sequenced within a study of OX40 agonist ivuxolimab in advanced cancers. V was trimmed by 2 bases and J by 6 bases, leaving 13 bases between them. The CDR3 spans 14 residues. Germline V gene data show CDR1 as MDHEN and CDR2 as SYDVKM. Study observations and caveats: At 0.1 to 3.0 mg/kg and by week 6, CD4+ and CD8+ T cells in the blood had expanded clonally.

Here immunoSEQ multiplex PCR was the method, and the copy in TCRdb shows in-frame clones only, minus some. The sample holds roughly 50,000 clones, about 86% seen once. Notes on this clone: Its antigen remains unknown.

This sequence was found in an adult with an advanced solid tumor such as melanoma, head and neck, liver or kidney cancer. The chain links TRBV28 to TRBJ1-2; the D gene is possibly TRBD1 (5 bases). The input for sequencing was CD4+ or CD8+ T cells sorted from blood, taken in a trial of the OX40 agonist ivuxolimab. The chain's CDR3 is CASSLRGRVHGYTF. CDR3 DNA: TGTGCCAGCAGTTTAAGAGGCAGGGTGCATGGCTACACCTTC.